These T cell receptor beta chains were read from a single sample in a study of early stage breast cancer tumors. Assay: immunoSEQ multiplex PCR; the TCRdb copy retains only in-frame clones and omits some. The sample lists 65,000 to 75,000 clones, 65% to 85% occurring once. Sequencing used blood. The receptors shown here come from a person in their 40s with breast cancer. The CDR3 runs from the conserved cysteine through the conserved F or W. Each record gives: V gene, J gene, clone size, D gene, CDR3 protein, CDR3 DNA. A D gene is named only where the DNA matches it firmly. Clone size is stated in some rows and not others, as once, few, many or a class when expanded.

V gene: TRBV5-1
J gene: TRBJ1-5
clone size: NA
D gene: NA
CDR3 protein: CASSFGSGSSNQPQHF
CDR3 DNA: NA

V gene: TRBV6-4
J gene: TRBJ2-1
clone size: once
D gene: NA
CDR3 protein: CASSDRVGQLGEQFF
CDR3 DNA: TGTGCCAGCAGTGACAGGGTAGGGCAGTTGGGTGAGCAGTTCTTC

V gene: TRBV11-2
J gene: TRBJ1-5
clone size: NA
D gene: NA
CDR3 protein: CASSFGRLHQPQHF
CDR3 DNA: TGTGCCAGCAGCTTCGGTAGGCTCCATCAGCCCCAGCATTTT

V gene: TRBV7-2
J gene: TRBJ1-2
clone size: NA
D gene: NA
CDR3 protein: CASSPANYGYTF
CDR3 DNA: TGTGCCAGCAGTCCAGCGAACTATGGCTACACCTTC

V gene: TRBV18
J gene: TRBJ2-1
clone size: NA
D gene: TRBD1
CDR3 protein: CASSRRQGDYNEQFF
CDR3 DNA: TGTGCCAGCTCAAGACGACAGGGGGACTACAATGAGCAGTTCTTC

V gene: TRBV28
J gene: TRBJ2-3
clone size: NA
D gene: NA
CDR3 protein: CASSSIQRQGDTQYF
CDR3 DNA: TGTGCCAGCAGTTCCATACAACGGCAGGGGGATACGCAGTATTTT

V gene: TRBV28
J gene: TRBJ2-3
clone size: NA
D gene: NA
CDR3 protein: CASSGGPPDTQYF
CDR3 DNA: TGTGCCAGCAGTGGGGGTCCTCCGGATACGCAGTATTTT

V gene: TRBV6-1
J gene: TRBJ1-1
clone size: NA
D gene: NA
CDR3 protein: CASKQALNTEAFF
CDR3 DNA: TGTGCCAGTAAACAGGCTCTTAACACTGAAGCTTTCTTT

V gene: TRBV19
J gene: TRBJ1-2
clone size: NA
D gene: NA
CDR3 protein: CASSIKRGADYGYTF
CDR3 DNA: TGTGCCAGTAGTATTAAGAGGGGGGCCGACTATGGCTACACCTTC

V gene: TRBV29-1
J gene: TRBJ2-7
clone size: NA
D gene: TRBD2
CDR3 protein: CSVDGGGPRYEQYF
CDR3 DNA: TGCAGCGTGGACGGGGGAGGGCCTCGGTACGAGCAGTACTTC

V gene: TRBV15
J gene: TRBJ2-1
clone size: NA
D gene: TRBD2
CDR3 protein: CATGAGSGSDNEQFF
CDR3 DNA: TGTGCCACAGGGGCGGGTAGCGGGAGTGACAATGAGCAGTTCTTC

V gene: TRBV5-1
J gene: TRBJ1-5
clone size: few
D gene: NA
CDR3 protein: CASSLAPGSNQPQHF
CDR3 DNA: TGCGCCAGCAGCTTGGCTCCAGGGAGCAATCAGCCCCAGCATTTT

V gene: TRBV11-2
J gene: TRBJ2-7
clone size: NA
D gene: TRBD2
CDR3 protein: CASSLGFVGEGLEQYF
CDR3 DNA: TGTGCCAGCAGCTTAGGTTTTGTGGGGGAGGGCCTCGAGCAGTACTTC

V gene: TRBV30
J gene: TRBJ2-7
clone size: NA
D gene: NA
CDR3 protein: CAWRSVSKTSKPYEQYF
CDR3 DNA: TGTGCCTGGAGGTCGGTGTCCAAGACAAGCAAGCCCTACGAGCAGTACTTC

V gene: TRBV2
J gene: TRBJ1-5
clone size: NA
D gene: NA
CDR3 protein: CASSQDGSNQPQHF
CDR3 DNA: TGTGCCAGCAGTCAGGACGGGAGCAATCAGCCCCAGCATTTT

V gene: TRBV5-4
J gene: TRBJ2-5
clone size: NA
D gene: TRBD1
CDR3 protein: CASSLIIAYGTGGQETQYF
CDR3 DNA: TGTGCCAGCAGCTTGATCATTGCTTACGGGACAGGGGGACAAGAGACCCAGTACTTC

V gene: TRBV13
J gene: TRBJ1-4
clone size: NA
D gene: NA
CDR3 protein: CASSLGTGLIGTNEKLFF
CDR3 DNA: TGTGCCAGCAGCTTAGGGACAGGACTAATTGGTACTAATGAAAAACTGTTTTTT

V gene: TRBV5-1
J gene: TRBJ2-1
clone size: once
D gene: NA
CDR3 protein: CASSLGSGGVGIEQFF
CDR3 DNA: TGCGCCAGCAGCTTGGGGAGCGGTGGGGTAGGGATTGAGCAGTTCTTC

V gene: TRBV2
J gene: TRBJ2-2
clone size: NA
D gene: NA
CDR3 protein: CASTSLGTGELFF
CDR3 DNA: TGTGCCAGCACCTCCCTGGGCACCGGGGAGCTGTTTTTT

V gene: TRBV5-1
J gene: TRBJ2-7
clone size: NA
D gene: TRBD1
CDR3 protein: CASSLRTGGYEQYF
CDR3 DNA: TGCGCCAGCAGCTTAAGGACAGGGGGCTACGAGCAGTACTTC

V gene: TRBV19
J gene: TRBJ1-1
clone size: few
D gene: NA
CDR3 protein: CASNRQEGTEAFF
CDR3 DNA: TGTGCCAGCAACCGACAGGAAGGCACTGAAGCTTTCTTT

V gene: TRBV5-5
J gene: TRBJ2-7
clone size: NA
D gene: TRBD2
CDR3 protein: CASSLVPGLATYEQYF
CDR3 DNA: TGTGCCAGCAGCTTGGTCCCGGGACTAGCGACCTACGAGCAGTACTTC

V gene: TRBV9
J gene: TRBJ2-3
clone size: NA
D gene: NA
CDR3 protein: CASTQGRDKGEDTQYF
CDR3 DNA: TGTGCCAGCACTCAGGGCCGGGACAAGGGGGAAGATACGCAGTATTTT

V gene: TRBV5-4
J gene: TRBJ2-3
clone size: NA
D gene: TRBD2
CDR3 protein: CASFLMGGGPDTQYF
CDR3 DNA: TGTGCCAGCTTTCTCATGGGGGGAGGGCCAGATACGCAGTATTTT

V gene: TRBV11-2
J gene: TRBJ1-1
clone size: NA
D gene: TRBD1
CDR3 protein: CASSSFRDRDTEAFF
CDR3 DNA: TGTGCCAGCAGCTCCTTCCGGGACAGGGATACTGAAGCTTTCTTT

V gene: TRBV7-8
J gene: TRBJ2-1
clone size: NA
D gene: TRBD2
CDR3 protein: CASSLVYRAGGNNEQFF
CDR3 DNA: TGTGCCAGCAGCTTAGTATATCGAGCGGGAGGGAACAATGAGCAGTTCTTC

V gene: TRBV19
J gene: TRBJ1-1
clone size: NA
D gene: NA
CDR3 protein: CASSISTNTEAFF
CDR3 DNA: TGTGCCAGTAGTATAAGTACCAACACTGAAGCTTTCTTT

V gene: TRBV7-9
J gene: TRBJ1-5
clone size: NA
D gene: NA
CDR3 protein: CASSLTGGNQPQHF
CDR3 DNA: TGTGCCAGCAGCTTAACGGGGGGAAATCAGCCCCAGCATTTT

V gene: TRBV15
J gene: TRBJ1-2
clone size: NA
D gene: NA
CDR3 protein: CATSRDFWANYGYTF
CDR3 DNA: TGTGCCACCAGCAGAGATTTTTGGGCTAACTATGGCTACACCTTC

V gene: TRBV4-1
J gene: TRBJ2-7
clone size: NA
D gene: TRBD1
CDR3 protein: CASSQDWGQGYYEQYF
CDR3 DNA: TGCGCCAGCAGCCAAGATTGGGGACAGGGGTACTACGAGCAGTACTTC

V gene: TRBV2
J gene: TRBJ2-5
clone size: NA
D gene: TRBD2
CDR3 protein: CASPSGKETQYF
CDR3 DNA: TGTGCCAGTCCTAGCGGTAAAGAGACCCAGTACTTC

V gene: TRBV6-1
J gene: TRBJ2-7
clone size: few
D gene: NA
CDR3 protein: CASSRAGEQYF
CDR3 DNA: TGTGCCAGCAGCAGGGCGGGGGAGCAGTACTTC

V gene: TRBV28
J gene: TRBJ1-2
clone size: NA
D gene: TRBD1
CDR3 protein: CASRPGRGPRGYTF
CDR3 DNA: TGTGCCAGCAGACCGGGCAGGGGGCCTAGGGGCTACACCTTC

V gene: TRBV18
J gene: TRBJ1-2
clone size: NA
D gene: NA
CDR3 protein: CASSPQDYGYTF
CDR3 DNA: TGTGCCAGCTCACCACAGGACTATGGCTACACCTTC

V gene: TRBV9
J gene: TRBJ2-1
clone size: NA
D gene: TRBD2
CDR3 protein: CASSVGVEREYNEQFF
CDR3 DNA: TGTGCCAGCAGCGTGGGGGTGGAGCGGGAATACAATGAGCAGTTCTTC

V gene: TRBV5-6
J gene: TRBJ1-4
clone size: NA
D gene: NA
CDR3 protein: CASTGSPLANEKLFF
CDR3 DNA: TGTGCCAGCACAGGCAGCCCACTGGCTAATGAAAAACTGTTTTTT

V gene: TRBV2
J gene: TRBJ1-3
clone size: NA
D gene: NA
CDR3 protein: CASRPPQSLGSGNTIYF
CDR3 DNA: TGTGCCAGCCGCCCCCCTCAGAGTCTAGGGTCTGGAAACACCATATATTTT

V gene: TRBV6-1
J gene: TRBJ2-2
clone size: NA
D gene: NA
CDR3 protein: CASSERLLGELFF
CDR3 DNA: TGTGCCAGCAGTGAACGGCTTCTCGGGGAGCTGTTTTTT

V gene: TRBV25-1
J gene: TRBJ1-1
clone size: NA
D gene: NA
CDR3 protein: CASLPQGYTEAFF
CDR3 DNA: TGTGCCAGCCTACCGCAGGGTTACACTGAAGCTTTCTTT

V gene: TRBV28
J gene: TRBJ2-1
clone size: NA
D gene: TRBD1
CDR3 protein: CASTTFVRQGYYNEQFF
CDR3 DNA: TGTGCCAGCACCACCTTTGTGCGACAGGGGTACTACAATGAGCAGTTCTTC

V gene: TRBV6-5
J gene: TRBJ2-1
clone size: NA
D gene: TRBD2
CDR3 protein: CASSRTSGTYNEQFF
CDR3 DNA: TGTGCCAGCAGTCGGACTAGCGGGACCTACAATGAGCAGTTCTTC